This T cell receptor (beta chain) stems from a study of long-term antiretroviral therapy in people with HIV. For this clone: What it recognizes is unknown.

Researchers report immunoSEQ v3.0 was run at survey level. The repertoire was sequenced with immunoSEQ multiplex PCR; TCRdb's copy has only in-frame clones and lacks some. The sample holds fewer than 30,000 clones; roughly four fifths are singletons and the top ten take around 5.4%. Regarding the study as a whole: Information on adherence to ART, viral resistance or therapy changes was unavailable.

CDR1 is SGHVS and CDR2 is FQNEAQ in the germline V gene. Between the trimmed V and J ends, which lost 1 base and 5 bases, there was a span of 6 bases. The CDR3 is 13 residues long. Researchers secured at least one pre-ART and at least two post-ART PBMC samples from each donor. Each HIV-infected participant was given treatment in the United States. Sequenced material: unsorted PBMCs, taken 4.4 years after starting antiretroviral therapy. The TCR sequence derives from a man aged 30 to 45 with HIV. This chain joins TRBV7-8 and TRBJ1-5; the D is unclear. CDR3 in DNA: TGTGCCAGCAGCTTAGAGCGGGATCAGCCCCAGCATTTT. Translated: CASSLERDQPQHF.